This T cell receptor (beta chain) is from a study of neurological immune-mediated disorders. The length of the CDR3 is 15 residues. V lost 0 bases to trimming and J lost 1 base, with 10 bases between them. The germline gives CDR1 SGHRS, CDR2 YFSETQ. In Maryland, USA, blood bank volunteers were the healthy controls. Unsorted libraries came from 2 million PBMCs stored at -80 °C. Synthesis of cDNA was performed by 5'RACE using 10-nucleotide random UMIs. Every sequencing run drew on 15-18 subjects and yielded over 160 million TCR-beta sequences. TCRdb reanalysed the 5' RACE reads using MiXCR and keeps one entry per CDR3 protein. The sample has roughly 60,000 distinct CDR3 sequences, about an eighth seen once.

The V gene is TRBV5-1, the J gene TRBJ1-2; tentative D call: TRBD1 (6 bases). The source is a man in his fifties or sixties in good health. The sample was PBMCs. CDR3 protein: CASSLAGGVNYGYTF. CDR3 sequence (DNA): TGCGCCAGCAGCTTGGCCGGGGGCGTTAACTATGGCTACACCTTC.